This T cell receptor beta chain was captured in a study of technical replicates of blood from a handful of donors. Germline V gives CDR1 SGHRS, CDR2 YFSETQ. This CDR3 contains 15 residues. V was cut by 2 bases and J by 2 bases, with 14 bases left in between. Produced via immunoSEQ multiplex PCR; TCRdb's table is partial and in-frame only. The repertoire holds just under 100,000 clones, with about 95% as singletons. Sample: T cells isolated from PBMCs. This chain uses TRBV5-1 with TRBJ2-7, with D unclear. This sequence was found in a human donor in good health. The CDR3 DNA is TGCGCCAGCAGCTTAGGCCTTGGGCCGACCTACGAGCAGTACTTC. This codes for CASSLGLGPTYEQYF.